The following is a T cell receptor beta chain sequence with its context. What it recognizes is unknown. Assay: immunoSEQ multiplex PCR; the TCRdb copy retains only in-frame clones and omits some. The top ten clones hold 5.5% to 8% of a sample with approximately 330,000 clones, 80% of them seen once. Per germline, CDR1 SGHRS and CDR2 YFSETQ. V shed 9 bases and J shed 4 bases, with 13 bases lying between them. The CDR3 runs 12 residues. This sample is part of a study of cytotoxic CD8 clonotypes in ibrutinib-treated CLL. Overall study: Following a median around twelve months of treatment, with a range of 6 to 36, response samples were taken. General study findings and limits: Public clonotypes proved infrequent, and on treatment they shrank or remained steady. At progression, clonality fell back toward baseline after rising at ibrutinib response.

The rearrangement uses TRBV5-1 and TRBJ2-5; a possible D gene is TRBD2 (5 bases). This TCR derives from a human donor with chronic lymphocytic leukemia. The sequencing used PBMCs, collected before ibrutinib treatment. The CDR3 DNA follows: TGCGCCACAACTAGTATTCGAGAGACCCAGTACTTC. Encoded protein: CATTSIRETQYF.